The 8 T cell receptor beta chains below come from one sample, sequenced in a study of blood T cell repertoires in COVID-19 (dated by TCRdb to about 2020). Library preparation employed the immunoSEQ multiplex PCR assay. TCRdb obtained this table from immuneACCESS and retained in-frame rearrangements with V and J assigned. These tables miss some clones; where compared with another copy, unresolved V genes account for less than half of the shortfall, and the remainder is unexplained. In all, the sample holds 210,000 or so clones, and under 95% of those were seen once. The biggest ten clones account for 0.95% to 1.5% of the sample. Material for sequencing was peripheral blood. The receptors derive from a man aged 25 to 40 with acute or convalescent COVID-19.

The CDR3 loop reads CASSPAEDRGDNEQFF. CDR3 coding DNA: TGTGCCAGCAGCCCAGCGGAGGACAGGGGTGACAATGAGCAGTTCTTC. This chain joins TRBV5-4 and TRBJ2-1; 9 nucleotides agree with TRBD1. The CDR3 is 16 residues long. J was trimmed by 5 bases and V by 4 bases; bases with no gene match: 10. The germline V gene encodes CDR1 SGHNT and CDR2 YYREEE (reference sequence).

This sequence joins TRBV5-6 and TRBJ2-1; no definite D call. V lost 4 bases and J lost 0, with 8 bases in between. From germline, CDR1 is SGHDT and CDR2 YYEEEE. The CDR3 contains 14 residues. The CDR3 reads CASSPVSSYNEQFF. CDR3 coding DNA: TGTGCCAGCAGCCCGGTAAGCTCCTACAATGAGCAGTTCTTC.

The rearrangement links TRBV6-5 to TRBJ2-7; 9 bases line up with TRBD1. J lost 3 bases, V lost 6 bases, and 6 bases had no gene match. The CDR3 totals 14 residues. Germline CDR1 is MNHEY and CDR2 is SVGAGI. The CDR3, as DNA: TGTGCCAGCAGAACCGGGACAGGGTTCTACGAGCAGTACTTC. Residues: CASRTGTGFYEQYF.

The chain is built from TRBV10-3 and TRBJ2-7, with 8 bases identical to TRBD1. CDR3 length: 13 residues. Germline V gives CDR1 ENHRY, CDR2 SYGVKD. Trimming removed 5 bases from V and 5 bases from J; junction bases left unmatched: 5. The CDR3 DNA follows: TGTGCCATCAGTTCCAGGGGGCAGGACGAGCAGTACTTC. Its translation: CAISSRGQDEQYF.

This clone was seen a few times. The chain has TRBV6-1 and TRBJ2-7; 10 bases are a match to TRBD1. V lost 0 bases and J lost 2; bases outside the gene matches: 1. This CDR3 is 15 amino acids long. Germline lookup yields CDR1 MNHNS and CDR2 SASEGT. In DNA, the CDR3 is TGTGCCAGCAGTGAAGCCGGGACAGGGGCCTACGAGCAGTACTTC. Translating gives CASSEAGTGAYEQYF.

This clone was recorded once. The chain employs TRBV5-1 and TRBJ2-5; 8 bases map to TRBD2. The CDR3 sequence is 15 residues long. V was clipped by 2 bases and J by 6 bases; unmatched bases: 9. From germline, CDR1 is SGHRS and CDR2 YFSETQ. The DNA for the CDR3 is TGCGCCAGCAGCTTCTTTTCGGGGGGGCCTCAGACCCAGTACTTC. As protein: CASSFFSGGPQTQYF.

The chain is built from TRBV5-1 and TRBJ2-4; 9 nucleotides match TRBD2. The CDR3 sequence is 15 residues long. The trim removed 4 bases at V and 6 bases at J, leaving 8 bases unmatched. From germline, CDR1 is SGHRS and CDR2 YFSETQ. The DNA for the CDR3 is TGCGCCAGCAGCCTGATTAGCGGGAGTGTAAACATTCAGTACTTC. It encodes CASSLISGSVNIQYF.

The V and J genes are TRBV12-3 or TRBV12-4 and TRBJ2-1; a possible D gene is TRBD1 (5 bases). This CDR3 is 13 amino acids long. Deletions cut 6 bases from V and 7 bases from J, with 13 bases between. The CDR3 sequence: CASRKQDSNEQFF. The CDR3 bases are TGTGCCAGCAGGAAACAGGATAGTAATGAGCAGTTCTTC.